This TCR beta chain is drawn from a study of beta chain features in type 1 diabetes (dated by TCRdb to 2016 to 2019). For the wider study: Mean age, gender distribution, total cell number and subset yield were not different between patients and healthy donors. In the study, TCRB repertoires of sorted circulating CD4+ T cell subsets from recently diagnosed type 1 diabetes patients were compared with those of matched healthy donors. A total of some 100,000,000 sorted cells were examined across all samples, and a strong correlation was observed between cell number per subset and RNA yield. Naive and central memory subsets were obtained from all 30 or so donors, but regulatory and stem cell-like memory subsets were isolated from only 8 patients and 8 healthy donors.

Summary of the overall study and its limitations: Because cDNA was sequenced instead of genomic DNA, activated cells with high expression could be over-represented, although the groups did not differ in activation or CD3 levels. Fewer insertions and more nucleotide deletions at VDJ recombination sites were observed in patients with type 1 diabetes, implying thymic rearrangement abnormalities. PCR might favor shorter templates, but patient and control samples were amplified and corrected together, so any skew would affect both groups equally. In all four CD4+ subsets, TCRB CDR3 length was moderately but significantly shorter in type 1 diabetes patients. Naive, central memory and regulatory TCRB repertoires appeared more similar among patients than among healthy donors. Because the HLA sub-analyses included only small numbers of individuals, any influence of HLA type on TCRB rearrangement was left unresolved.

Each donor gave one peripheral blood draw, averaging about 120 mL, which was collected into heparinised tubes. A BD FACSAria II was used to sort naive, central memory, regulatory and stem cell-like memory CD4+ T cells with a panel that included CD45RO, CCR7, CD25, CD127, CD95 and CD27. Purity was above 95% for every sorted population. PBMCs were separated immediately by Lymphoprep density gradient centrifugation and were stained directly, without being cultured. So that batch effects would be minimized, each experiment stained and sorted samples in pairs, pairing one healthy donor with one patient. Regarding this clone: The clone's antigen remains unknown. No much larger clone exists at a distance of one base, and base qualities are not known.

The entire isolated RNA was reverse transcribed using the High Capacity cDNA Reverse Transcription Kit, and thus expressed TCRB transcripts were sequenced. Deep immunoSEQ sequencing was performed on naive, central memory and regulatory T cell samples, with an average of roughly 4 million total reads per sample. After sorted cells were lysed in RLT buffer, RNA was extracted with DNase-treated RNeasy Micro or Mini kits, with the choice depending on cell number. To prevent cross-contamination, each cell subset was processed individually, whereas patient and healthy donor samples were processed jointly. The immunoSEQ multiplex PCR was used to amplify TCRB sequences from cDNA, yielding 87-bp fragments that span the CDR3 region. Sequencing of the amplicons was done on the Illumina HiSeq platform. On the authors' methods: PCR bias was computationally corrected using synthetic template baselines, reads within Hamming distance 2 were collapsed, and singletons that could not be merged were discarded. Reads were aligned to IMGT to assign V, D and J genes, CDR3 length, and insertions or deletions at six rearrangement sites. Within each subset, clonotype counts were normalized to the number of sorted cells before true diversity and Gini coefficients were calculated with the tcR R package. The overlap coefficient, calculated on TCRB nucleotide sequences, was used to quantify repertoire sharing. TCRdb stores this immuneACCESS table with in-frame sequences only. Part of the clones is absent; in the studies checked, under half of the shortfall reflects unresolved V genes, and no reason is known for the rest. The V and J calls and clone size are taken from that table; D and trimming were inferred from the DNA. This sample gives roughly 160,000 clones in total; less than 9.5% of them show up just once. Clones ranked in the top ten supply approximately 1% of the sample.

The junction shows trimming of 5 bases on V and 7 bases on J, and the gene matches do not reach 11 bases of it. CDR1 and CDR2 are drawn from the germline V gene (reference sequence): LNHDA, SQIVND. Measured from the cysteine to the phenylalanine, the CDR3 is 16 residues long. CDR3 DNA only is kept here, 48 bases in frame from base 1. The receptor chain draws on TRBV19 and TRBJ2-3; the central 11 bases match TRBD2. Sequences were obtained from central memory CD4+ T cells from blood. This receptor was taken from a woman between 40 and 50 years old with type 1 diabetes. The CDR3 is CASSAPIAGGRNTQYF. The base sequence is TGTGCCAGTAGTGCCCCCATAGCGGGGGGGCGAAATACGCAGTATTTT.